Listed below are T cell receptor beta chains from one sample, sequenced in a study of blood T cell repertoires in COVID-19. Profiling relied on immunoSEQ multiplex PCR, and the TCRdb table lists in-frame clones only, not all of them. The sample includes under 300,000 clones, approximately 80% of them seen just once. Sequencing used peripheral blood. The receptors derive from a woman in her fifties or sixties with active or convalescent COVID-19. CDR3s include the opening cysteine and the closing phenylalanine or tryptophan. Fields, in order: D gene, clone size, V gene, J gene, CDR3 DNA, CDR3 protein. A D gene is named only where the DNA matches it firmly. Clone sizes are given selectively: once, few, many, or a class where the clone is expanded.

d_gene: .
abundance: .
v_gene: TRBV5-1
j_gene: TRBJ2-3
CDR3nt: TGCGCCAGCAGCTCCGGGACTCAGACAGATACGCAGTATTTT
CDR3aa: CASSSGTQTDTQYF

d_gene: TRBD1
abundance: .
v_gene: TRBV19
j_gene: TRBJ1-1
CDR3nt: TGTGCCAGTAGTGGGGGACAGCGAGTGAACACTGAAGCTTTCTTT
CDR3aa: CASSGGQRVNTEAFF

d_gene: .
abundance: .
v_gene: TRBV19
j_gene: TRBJ2-3
CDR3nt: TGTGCCAGTAGTGCAGCCAGGGGTTCGACAGATACGCAGTATTTT
CDR3aa: CASSAARGSTDTQYF

d_gene: .
abundance: .
v_gene: TRBV11-3
j_gene: TRBJ1-3
CDR3nt: TGTGCCAGCAGCGCCAAACAGCGGAGCTCTGGAAACACCATATATTTT
CDR3aa: CASSAKQRSSGNTIYF

d_gene: .
abundance: once
v_gene: TRBV15
j_gene: TRBJ1-2
CDR3nt: TGTGCCACCAGCAGCGAGGGGTGGGAGGGGACTAACTATGGCTACACCTTC
CDR3aa: CATSSEGWEGTNYGYTF

d_gene: TRBD1
abundance: .
v_gene: TRBV30
j_gene: TRBJ1-1
CDR3nt: TGTGCCTGGAGTTCATACTGGGAGAAGGACAGGGGAGCTGAAGCTTTCTTT
CDR3aa: CAWSSYWEKDRGAEAFF

d_gene: .
abundance: few
v_gene: TRBV2
j_gene: TRBJ2-5
CDR3nt: TGTGCCAGCAGTTCAATGCGAACTCACCAAGAGACCCAGTACTTC
CDR3aa: CASSSMRTHQETQYF

d_gene: .
abundance: .
v_gene: TRBV11-2
j_gene: TRBJ2-1
CDR3nt: TGTGCCAGCAGCTTAGACGTCGGACAGTACAATGAGCAGTTCTTC
CDR3aa: CASSLDVGQYNEQFF

d_gene: .
abundance: once
v_gene: TRBV28
j_gene: TRBJ1-2
CDR3nt: TGTGCCAGCAGTTTCCCTTTTTCAAAGGGGGTTGGCTATGGCTACACCTTC
CDR3aa: CASSFPFSKGVGYGYTF

d_gene: .
abundance: .
v_gene: TRBV19
j_gene: TRBJ1-6
CDR3nt: TGTGCCAGCAATACCGTCTGGGGCACGGATTCACCCCTCCACTTT
CDR3aa: CASNTVWGTDSPLHF

d_gene: TRBD1
abundance: .
v_gene: TRBV7-3
j_gene: TRBJ2-5
CDR3nt: TGTGCCAGCAGCTTAACGGGGCAGGGGGTGTACCAAGAGACCCAGTACTTC
CDR3aa: CASSLTGQGVYQETQYF

d_gene: TRBD2
abundance: .
v_gene: TRBV30
j_gene: TRBJ2-3
CDR3nt: TGTGCCTGGACACTAGCGGGAGGTTCGACAGATACGCAGTATTTT
CDR3aa: CAWTLAGGSTDTQYF

d_gene: TRBD1
abundance: .
v_gene: TRBV12-3/TRBV12-4
j_gene: TRBJ1-4
CDR3nt: TGTGCCAGCAGGACCCCAGGGGGCGAAAAACTGTTTTTT
CDR3aa: CASRTPGGEKLFF

d_gene: .
abundance: .
v_gene: TRBV28
j_gene: TRBJ1-3
CDR3nt: TGTGCCAGCAGTCCCCCCCCGCGGAACACCATATATTTT
CDR3aa: CASSPPPRNTIYF

d_gene: TRBD1
abundance: once
v_gene: TRBV4-1
j_gene: TRBJ1-6
CDR3nt: TGCGCCAGCGGAGGGGGCGGGAATTCACCCCTCCACTTT
CDR3aa: CASGGGGNSPLHF